A selection of T cell receptor beta chains follows, all from one sample in a study of shared clonotypes between healthy human individuals. The protocol was immunoSEQ multiplex PCR, while the TCRdb copy is restricted to in-frame clones and leaves out a portion. In the table there are roughly 2,500,000 clones, 90% to 95% of which are singletons. Sequenced sample: naive CD4+ T cells from PBMCs. These receptors came from a man aged 18-30 years in good health. Some clones in this sample may be carry-over from other donors' samples. Each CDR3 is given with its conserved first and last residue. Fields, in order: V gene, D gene, clone size, J gene, CDR3 protein, CDR3 DNA. The D gene is left open where the match is weak. Expanded clones get a size class; other rows say once, few or many, or leave the size out.

>TRBV28|TRBD1|.|TRBJ1-5
CASTRGTGAVQPQHF
TGTGCCAGCACCCGGGGGACAGGGGCCGTTCAGCCCCAGCATTTT
>TRBV28|.|.|TRBJ1-2
CATNIVGGNGYTF
TGTGCCACCAATATTGTGGGGGGCAATGGCTACACCTTC
>TRBV5-8|TRBD2|.|TRBJ2-3
CASSLGLAGQNTQYF
TGTGCCAGCAGCTTAGGACTAGCGGGCCAGAATACGCAGTATTTT
>TRBV29-1|.|.|TRBJ2-2
CSVVGSMNTGELFF
TGCAGCGTTGTTGGGAGTATGAACACCGGGGAGCTGTTTTTT
>TRBV28|.|.|TRBJ1-2
CASREPNYGYTF
TGTGCCAGCCGGGAACCCAACTATGGCTACACCTTC
>TRBV19|.|.|TRBJ2-1
CASSTLLELNEQFF
TGTGCCAGTAGCACCCTACTAGAACTCAATGAGCAGTTCTTC
>TRBV18|.|once|TRBJ1-2
CASSPSRATYGYTF
TGTGCCAGCTCACCTAGTCGAGCAACCTATGGCTACACCTTC
>TRBV28|.|.|TRBJ1-2
CASSSTVNYGYTF
TGTGCCAGCAGTTCGACGGTTAACTATGGCTACACCTTC
>TRBV5-1|.|.|TRBJ2-1
CASSLDVLYNEQFF
TGCGCCAGCAGCTTGGACGTCCTTTACAATGAGCAGTTCTTC
>TRBV18|.|.|TRBJ1-1
CASSPGTGNTEAFF
TGTGCCAGCTCACCTGGGACGGGGAACACTGAAGCTTTCTTT
>TRBV18|.|.|TRBJ1-3
CASSPVSLGSGNTIYF
TGTGCCAGCTCACCGGTCAGTTTGGGCTCTGGAAACACCATATATTTT